A selection of T cell receptor beta chains follows, all from one sample in a study of T cell responses to AZD1222 COVID-19 vaccine. Profiling relied on immunoSEQ multiplex PCR, and the TCRdb table lists in-frame clones only, not all of them. The sample shows 100,000 to 130,000 clones, 85% to 90% of them seen only once. The source material was peripheral blood, sampled on day 0 of AZD1222 vaccination. The source is an adult in good health. CDR3s include the opening cysteine and the closing phenylalanine or tryptophan. The D gene is left open where the match is weak. Clone size appears in some rows only: once, few, many, or a class for an expanded clone.

>TRBV12-3/TRBV12-4|-|-|TRBJ2-5
TGTGCCAGCAGTCTAACCTCGATGGGGACCCAGTACTTC
CASSLTSMGTQYF
>TRBV27|-|-|TRBJ1-4
TGTGCCAGTACAAGTGGAGCCCCAGCAAGGGAAAAACTGTTTTTT
CASTSGAPAREKLFF
>TRBV6-1|once|-|TRBJ1-3
TGTGCCAGCAGTGGCCGGGACGCCAACTCTGGAAACACCATATATTTT
CASSGRDANSGNTIYF
>TRBV7-2|-|-|TRBJ2-7
TGTGCCAGCACCTTCGGGGGTCCAGGGGCGTACGAGCAGTACTTC
CASTFGGPGAYEQYF
>TRBV5-4|once|-|TRBJ2-3
TGTGCCAGCAGCCCTGTTGGAGGGGGGGCTTCGGATACGCAGTATTTT
CASSPVGGGASDTQYF
>TRBV28|once|-|TRBJ2-1
TGTGCCAGCAGTTTTGGGATGGAGCAGTTCTTC
CASSFGMEQFF
>TRBV6-1|-|TRBD1|TRBJ1-5
TGTGCCAGCAGTGAAAAACAGGGGGGTCAGCCCCAGCATTTT
CASSEKQGGQPQHF
>TRBV28|-|TRBD1|TRBJ2-5
TGTGCCAGCAGTTTAAATAGGGGGCCGTGGTCAGGGGGCCACCAATTCCAAGAGACCCAGTACTTC
CASSLNRGPWSGGHQFQETQYF
>TRBV12-3/TRBV12-4|-|-|TRBJ1-6
TGTGCCAGCAGTTCCTTTGGTTCACCCCTCCACTTT
CASSSFGSPLHF
>TRBV18|-|-|TRBJ1-1
TGTGCCAGCCTGGACAGTTTGAACACTGAAGCTTTCTTT
CASLDSLNTEAFF
>TRBV3-1/TRBV3-2|-|-|TRBJ1-2
TGTGCCAGCAGAGATCTCGGTGGCTACACCTTC
CASRDLGGYTF
>TRBV10-1|-|-|TRBJ2-3
TGCGCCAGCAGTAGGACCACAGATACGCAGTATTTT
CASSRTTDTQYF
>TRBV19|once|-|TRBJ1-2
TGTGCCAGTAGGTCGGGGGCTGTTGTCTATGGCTACACCTTC
CASRSGAVVYGYTF
>TRBV3-1/TRBV3-2|-|TRBD1|TRBJ2-7
TGTGCCAGCAGCCCCGAGGGGTTGACAGGGCGGTACGAGCAGTACTTC
CASSPEGLTGRYEQYF
>TRBV15|-|TRBD2|TRBJ2-5
TGTACCAGCGCGGGGGTCTTCCAAGAGACCCAGTACTTC
CTSAGVFQETQYF
>TRBV23-1|-|-|TRBJ1-1
TGCGCCAGCAGTCACTCCAGATGCGGGGACTTTGGGAACACTGAAGCTTTCTTT
CASSHSRCGDFGNTEAFF
>TRBV19|-|TRBD1|TRBJ1-1
TGTGCCAGTAGTAGGACAGGGAGTTTGAACACTGAAGCTTTCTTT
CASSRTGSLNTEAFF
>TRBV5-1|once|-|TRBJ1-1
TGCGCCAGCAGCCCAACAGGGCGCACTGAAGCTTTCTTT
CASSPTGRTEAFF
>TRBV5-4|-|-|TRBJ2-7
TGTGCCGGAGGAATCGGGAGTGAGCAGTACTTC
CAGGIGSEQYF
>TRBV6-2/TRBV6-3|-|-|TRBJ1-3
TGTGCCAGCAGTTACCCAACACGTAGCTCTGGAAACACCATATATTTT
CASSYPTRSSGNTIYF
>TRBV6-7|-|TRBD1|TRBJ2-7
TGTGCCAGCAGCTCCCCGGGACAGGGTTACGAGCAGTACTTC
CASSSPGQGYEQYF
>TRBV7-6|-|TRBD1|TRBJ1-1
TGTGCCAGCAGCTTCCTGACAGGGAGCGGCACTGAAGCTTTCTTT
CASSFLTGSGTEAFF
>TRBV5-5|-|-|TRBJ2-7
TGTGCCAGCAGCTTAGCCCGACTAGTGGATCGTGGCGAGCAGTACTTC
CASSLARLVDRGEQYF
>TRBV18|-|-|TRBJ2-7
TGTGCCAGCTCACGACAGGACAGAGCCTACGAGCAGTACTTC
CASSRQDRAYEQYF
>TRBV7-2|-|TRBD1|TRBJ2-7
TGTGCCAGCAGCTTAGACGGGACAGTCGAGCAGTACTTC
CASSLDGTVEQYF
>TRBV11-2|-|TRBD2|TRBJ2-1
TGTGCCAGCAGCTTATACACTAGCGGGGGGATGGTCAATGAGCAGTTCTTC
CASSLYTSGGMVNEQFF
>TRBV30|-|-|TRBJ1-2
TGTGCCTGGACCCGCGGTATTAACTATGGCTACACCTTC
CAWTRGINYGYTF
>TRBV6-5|few|TRBD1|TRBJ1-1
TGTGCCAGCACCCCGGGAGGGCAGGGGGATAGAGAAGCTTTCTTT
CASTPGGQGDREAFF
>TRBV12-3/TRBV12-4|-|TRBD1|TRBJ1-5
TGTGCCAGCCGACAGGGGCTTCAGCCCCAGCATTTT
CASRQGLQPQHF
>TRBV5-1|-|TRBD1|TRBJ1-2
TGCGCCAGCAGCATGGGACAGGGGGAGGATGGCTACACCTTC
CASSMGQGEDGYTF
>TRBV29-1|-|-|TRBJ2-5
TGCAGCGTTTCCAAGGTGGAGACCCAGTACTTC
CSVSKVETQYF
>TRBV5-1|-|-|TRBJ1-4
TGCGCCAGCAGCTTGGCTGGTGCAGGGTCGGGAGAAAAACTGTTTTTT
CASSLAGAGSGEKLFF
>TRBV9|-|-|TRBJ1-3
TGTGCCAGCAGCGTAGACAGGGACTCTGGAAACACCATATATTTT
CASSVDRDSGNTIYF
>TRBV24-1|-|-|TRBJ1-5
TGTGCCACCAGTGCGGGAACAAACAATCAGCCCCAGCATTTT
CATSAGTNNQPQHF
>TRBV28|-|TRBD2|TRBJ2-7
TGTGCCAGCCGCTCAGGGACTAGCGGGGAGAATTACTACGAGCAGTACTTC
CASRSGTSGENYYEQYF
>TRBV15|once|TRBD1|TRBJ1-5
TGTGCCACCAGCCCACGACAGGGGAATCAGCCCCAGCATTTT
CATSPRQGNQPQHF
>TRBV28|-|-|TRBJ1-5
TGTGCCAGCAGACCAGCGAGAAATCAGCCCCAGCATTTT
CASRPARNQPQHF
>TRBV6-5|-|-|TRBJ2-2
TGTGCCAGCAGTTACCCGCCCCCCGGGGAGCTGTTTTTT
CASSYPPPGELFF
>TRBV6-5|once|-|TRBJ2-2
TGTGCCAGCAGTCTACAGGGAGGGACCGGGGAGCTGTTTTTT
CASSLQGGTGELFF
>TRBV5-4|-|-|TRBJ1-1
TGTGCCAGCAGCCCACAGGTCGGGACTGAAGCTTTCTTT
CASSPQVGTEAFF
>TRBV6-5|-|TRBD1|TRBJ1-1
TGTGCCAGCAGTTATCCGGTCGACAGGGGTGGAACTGAAGCTTTCTTT
CASSYPVDRGGTEAFF
>TRBV9|-|-|TRBJ2-2
TGTGCCAGCCGCCCAGGGGTATCGAACACCGGGGAGCTGTTTTTT
CASRPGVSNTGELFF